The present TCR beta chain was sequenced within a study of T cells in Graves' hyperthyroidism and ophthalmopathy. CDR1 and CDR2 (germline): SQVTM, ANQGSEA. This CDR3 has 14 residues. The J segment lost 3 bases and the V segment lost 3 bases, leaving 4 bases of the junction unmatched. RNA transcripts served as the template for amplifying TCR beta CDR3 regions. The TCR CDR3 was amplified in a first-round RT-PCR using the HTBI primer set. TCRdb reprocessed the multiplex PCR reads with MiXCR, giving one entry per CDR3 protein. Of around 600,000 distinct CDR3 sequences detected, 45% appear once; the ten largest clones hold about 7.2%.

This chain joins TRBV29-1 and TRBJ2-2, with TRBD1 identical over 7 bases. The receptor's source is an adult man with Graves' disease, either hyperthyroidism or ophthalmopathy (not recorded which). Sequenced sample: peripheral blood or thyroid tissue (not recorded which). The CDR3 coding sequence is TGCAGCGTTGAGGGGCAGGGGGACACCGGGGAGCTGTTTTTT. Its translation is CSVEGQGDTGELFF.